Below, 25 T cell receptor beta chains from the same sample are listed, as sequenced in a study of cytomegalovirus exposure and HLA in healthy donors. PCR was performed using 60 Vbeta and 13 Jbeta primers. Assay used: immunoSEQ multiplex PCR; TCRdb lists only in-frame clones, some missing. Of 200,000 or so clones in the sample, 80% to 85% were seen once. Input material: PBMCs. The receptors stem from a boy between 10 and 17 years old in good health and CMV-seronegative.

V gene TRBV7-2 combines with J gene TRBJ2-3, with 9 bases fitting TRBD2. J lost 5 bases, V lost 5 bases, and 14 bases had no gene match. The CDR3 consists of 17 residues. Germline loops: CDR1 SGHTA, CDR2 FQGNSA. The CDR3 sequence is CASSTPPGGRAGDTQYF. CDR3 DNA sequence: TGTGCCAGCAGCACTCCGCCGGGCGGGAGGGCCGGAGATACGCAGTATTTT.

The V and J genes are TRBV27 and TRBJ2-5; D uncertain. Germline values: CDR1 MNHEY, CDR2 SMNVEV (reference sequence). Between the trimmed V and J ends, which lost 5 bases and 6 bases, there was a span of 19 bases. CDR3 length: 15 residues. CDR3: CASSGRASRDQTQYF. The CDR3 DNA reads as TGTGCCAGCAGTGGCCGAGCGAGTCGCGACCAGACCCAGTACTTC.

This sequence joins TRBV28 and TRBJ1-6, with D maybe TRBD1 (5 bases). The CDR3 extends over 14 amino acids. Germline assignment: CDR1 MDHEN and CDR2 SYDVKM. Trimming stripped 7 bases from V and 4 bases from J, with 11 bases between. The CDR3 loop is CASNNQGYNSPLHF. The CDR3 DNA reads as TGTGCCAGCAATAATCAGGGTTATAATTCACCCCTCCACTTT.

Concerning this clone itself: The CDR3 carries no conserved terminal phenylalanine or tryptophan, so it likely arises from a read error. The CDR3 nucleotides are TGTGCCAGCAGCCCGGCCACAGGGTACGAGCAGTACCTC. Translating it yields CASSPATGYEQYL. The chain combines TRBV5-4 with TRBJ2-7, with a weak D call TRBD1 (6 bases). Germline V gene lookup returns CDR1 SGHNT and CDR2 YYREEE (reference sequence). V lost 4 bases, J lost 4 bases, and 12 bases lay in between. This CDR3 spans 13 amino acids.

This clone has a handful of counts. The chain joins TRBV11-3 to TRBJ2-7; 7 bases are a match to TRBD1. V was clipped by 0 bases and J by 7 bases; unmatched bases: 9. There are 15 residues in the CDR3. In germline, CDR1 is SGHNT, CDR2 YENEEA. DNA for the CDR3: TGTGCCAGCAGCTTAGATCAGCGAGGGGGCGGGGAGCAGTACTTC. This sequence encodes CASSLDQRGGGEQYF.

The chain carries TRBV5-6 and TRBJ2-2; D might be TRBD2 (6 bases). Germline V gene sequence: CDR1 SGHDT, CDR2 YYEEEE. The V and J ends lost 5 bases and 5 bases respectively, with 16 bases between them. This CDR3 contains 15 residues. CDR3 bases: TGTGCCAGCAGATTCGGACTATCTGAAACCGGGGAGCTGTTTTTT. It codes for CASRFGLSETGELFF.

This chain links TRBV4-1 with TRBJ2-5; TRBD2 might be the D (5 bases). The CDR3 covers 12 residues. CDR1 MGHRA and CDR2 YSYEKL come from the germline V gene. Trimming took 0 bases from V and 7 from J, leaving 6 bases between them. Written as DNA, the CDR3 is TGCGCCAGCAGCCAAGATCGGGGGACCCAGTACTTC. It encodes CASSQDRGTQYF.

In the case of this clone: A junction end diverges from the germline sequence, so it may reflect a read error. At the DNA level, this CDR3 is encoded by other sequences in the same sample as well. This chain connects TRBV30 to TRBJ2-3; 8 bases line up with TRBD2. Looked up from germline, CDR1 is GTSNPN and CDR2 is SVGIG (reference sequence). This CDR3 comprises 12 residues. DNA for the CDR3: TGTGCCGGAAGCGGGAGCACGGATACGCAGTATTTT. Its translation: CAGSGSTDTQYF.

The chain combines TRBV19 with TRBJ2-6; 11 nucleotides agree with TRBD2. Per the germline V gene, CDR1 is LNHDA and CDR2 is SQIVND (reference sequence). This CDR3 spans 19 amino acids. V trimming: 4 bases; J trimming: 0 bases; junction bases outside the gene matches: 8. The CDR3 region is CASSNLTSGVGSGANVLTF. The DNA for the CDR3 is TGTGCCAGTAGTAACCTGACTAGCGGGGTGGGCTCTGGGGCCAACGTCCTGACTTTC.

J is TRBJ2-5 and V is TRBV5-4, with TRBD2 matching over 8 bases. The CDR3 covers 16 residues. Germline V lookup: CDR1 SGHNT, CDR2 YYREEE (reference sequence). The J segment lost 1 base and the V segment lost 1 base, leaving 6 bases of the junction unmatched. The CDR3 sequence: CASSLRATSGQETQYF. In DNA, the CDR3 is TGTGCCAGCAGCTTGCGGGCTACTAGCGGCCAAGAGACCCAGTACTTC.

The genes are TRBV2 and TRBJ2-1, with 7 bases aligning to TRBD1. Germline CDR1 and CDR2: SNHLY and FYNNEI. The CDR3 covers 16 residues. V gave up 7 bases and J gave up 0 bases; unmatched junction bases: 9. CDR3 region: CASTPLTGSSYNEQFF. The CDR3, as DNA: TGTGCCAGCACTCCATTGACAGGGAGCTCCTACAATGAGCAGTTCTTC. Drawing the rest from reference TRBV2 and TRBJ2-1, the complete variable domain is EPEVTQTPSHQVTQMGQEVILRCVPISNHLYFYWYRQILGQKVEFLVSFYNNEISEKSEIFDDQFSVERPDGSNFTLKIRSTKLEDSAMYFCASTPLTGSSYNEQFFGPGTRLTVL.

The rearrangement links TRBV7-9 to TRBJ2-2; D may be TRBD1 (5 bases). The V end lost 5 bases, the J end lost 0 bases, and 7 bases lay between the germline ends. The CDR3 spans 14 residues. Germline CDR1 SEHNR, CDR2 FQNEAQ (reference sequence). CDR3 coding DNA: TGTGCCAGCAGCAGGACACCGAACACCGGGGAGCTGTTTTTT. Its protein product is CASSRTPNTGELFF.

The chain carries TRBV7-6 and TRBJ2-5; D not certain. CDR1 is SGHVS, CDR2 FNYEAQ, per germline. V lost 3 bases to trimming and J lost 5 bases, with 4 bases between them. This CDR3 contains 11 residues. The CDR3 region is CASSFRETQYF. CDR3 nucleotides: TGTGCCAGCAGCTTCAGGGAGACCCAGTACTTC.

V usage is TRBV19 and J usage is TRBJ2-3, with a tentative D call TRBD2 (5 bases). V gave up 3 bases and J gave up 4 bases, with 14 bases separating them. Per germline, CDR1 LNHDA and CDR2 SQIVND (reference sequence). This CDR3 has 15 residues. The CDR3 loop is CASSMATTRADTQYF. Written as DNA, the CDR3 is TGTGCCAGTAGTATGGCGACTACCAGAGCAGATACGCAGTATTTT.

The chain joins TRBV6-1 to TRBJ2-2, with 7 bases identical to TRBD1. Germline V gene data show CDR1 as MNHNS and CDR2 as SASEGT. The V segment lost 3 bases and the J segment 4 bases; nucleotides outside the gene matches: 8. There are 16 residues in the CDR3. CDR3: CASSERQGVFTGELFF. The CDR3 nucleotides read TGTGCCAGCAGTGAGCGCCAGGGGGTGTTCACCGGGGAGCTGTTTTTT.

The V gene is TRBV30, the J gene TRBJ2-1; D uncertain. V dropped 7 bases and J dropped 4 bases, with 11 bases sitting between them. CDR3 size: 12 residues. Per germline, CDR1 GTSNPN and CDR2 SVGIG (reference sequence). CDR3 residues: CALDSRYNEQFF. CDR3 DNA: TGTGCCTTAGACTCCCGATACAATGAGCAGTTCTTC.

The CDR3 DNA follows: TGCGCCAGCAGCCAAGCCGGGGGGCAGGCGGGCACTGAAGCTTTCTTT. Amino acids: CASSQAGGQAGTEAFF. The chain employs TRBV4-1 and TRBJ1-1; TRBD1 might be the D (6 bases). Germline CDR1 MGHRA, CDR2 YSYEKL. The CDR3 totals 16 residues. Between the trimmed V and J ends, which lost 1 base and 4 bases, there was a span of 16 bases.

The sample holds a few counts of this clone. The chain combines TRBV25-1 with TRBJ1-6; D possibly corresponds to TRBD1 (5 bases). Germline V gene data show CDR1 as MGHDK and CDR2 as SYGVNS. The V end was cut by 3 bases, the J end by 14 bases, with 8 bases between. The CDR3 is 11 amino acids. DNA of the CDR3: TGTGCCAGCAGTGAGGGCAGGGCCCTCCACTTT. Residues: CASSEGRALHF.

The chain is built from TRBV11-2 and TRBJ2-7, with D maybe TRBD1 (6 bases). The germline CDR1 and CDR2 sequences are SGHAT and FQNNGV. The CDR3 loop spans 14 amino acids. Trimming cost V 5 bases and J 0 bases, with 11 bases left between them. CDR3 DNA sequence: TGTGCCAGCAGCCGGACAGACAGCTCCTACGAGCAGTACTTC. Its protein is CASSRTDSSYEQYF.

DNA of the CDR3: TGTGCCAGCTCACCAGGGCCGGCCCTCTTCGAGCAGTACTTC. It is translated as CASSPGPALFEQYF. The genes are TRBV18 and TRBJ2-7; D is undetermined. The CDR3 contains 14 residues. V lost 2 bases and J 6 bases, leaving 14 bases between the germline ends. From germline, CDR1 is KGHSH and CDR2 LQKENI.

The rearrangement joins TRBV28 to TRBJ1-1, with D possibly matching TRBD1 (6 bases). V shed 8 bases and J shed 1 base, with 17 bases lying between them. The length of the CDR3 is 15 residues. Germline assignment: CDR1 MDHEN and CDR2 SYDVKM. The CDR3 region is CASGDWGQPNTEAFF. Here the CDR3 DNA reads TGTGCCAGCGGGGATTGGGGACAACCGAACACTGAAGCTTTCTTT.

The rearrangement uses TRBV5-1 and TRBJ1-5; 7 bases are shared with TRBD1. J lost 7 bases, V lost 1 base, and 5 bases had no gene match. The length of the CDR3 is 14 residues. Germline CDR1 SGHRS, CDR2 YFSETQ. The CDR3 nucleotides read TGCGCCAGCAGCTTGTCCACAGGGGTCCAGCCCCAGCATTTT. It encodes CASSLSTGVQPQHF.

This chain connects TRBV5-1 to TRBJ2-1; 9 bases agree with TRBD2. V shed 0 bases and J 12 bases; nucleotides not matched to a gene: 28. CDR1 is SGHRS, CDR2 YFSETQ, per germline. The CDR3 is made up of 21 amino acids. The CDR3 protein is CASSLAGSTDLLAGKVRTQFF. For the CDR3, the DNA is TGCGCCAGCAGCTTGGCCGGTTCTACGGATTTGCTAGCGGGAAAAGTGAGAACGCAGTTCTTC.

V and J are TRBV28 and TRBJ2-7; 9 nucleotides agree with TRBD2. The CDR3 contains 15 residues. Germline CDR1 reads MDHEN; CDR2 reads SYDVKM. The J segment lost 6 bases and the V segment lost 5 bases, leaving 11 bases of the junction unmatched. CDR3 amino acids: CASSPTLGLATEQYF. The DNA for the CDR3 is TGTGCCAGCAGTCCGACCTTGGGACTAGCTACCGAGCAGTACTTC.

The chain joins TRBV4-1 to TRBJ2-5; 8 bases agree with TRBD2. Near its end, the DNA agrees better with TRBJ2-7, so the J call may be wrong. CDR1 MGHRA and CDR2 YSYEKL come from the germline V gene. The CDR3 spans 18 residues. The CDR3: CASSQDQIGTSGPYEQYF. CDR3 DNA sequence: TGCGCCAGCAGCCAAGACCAGATCGGCACTAGCGGACCGTACGAGCAGTACTTC.